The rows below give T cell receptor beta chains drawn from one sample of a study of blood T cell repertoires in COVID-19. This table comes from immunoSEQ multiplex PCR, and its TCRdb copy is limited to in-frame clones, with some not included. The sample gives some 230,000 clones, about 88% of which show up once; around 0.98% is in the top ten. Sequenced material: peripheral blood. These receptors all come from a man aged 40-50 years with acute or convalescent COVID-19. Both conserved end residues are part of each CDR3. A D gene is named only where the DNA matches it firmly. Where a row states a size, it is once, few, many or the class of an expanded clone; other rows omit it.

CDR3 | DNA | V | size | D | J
CASSLGHLSGELFF | TGTGCCAGCAGCTTAGGACATCTCTCCGGGGAGCTGTTTTTT | TRBV7-7 | NA | NA | TRBJ2-2
CASSLSTGGQYEQYF | TGTGCCAGCAGCTTGAGTACAGGGGGGCAATACGAGCAGTACTTC | TRBV5-4 | NA | TRBD1 | TRBJ2-7
CASSQEIGTDYNYGYTF | TGTGCCAGCAGCCAAGAAATCGGGACAGATTATAACTATGGCTACACCTTC | TRBV4-2 | NA | TRBD1 | TRBJ1-2
CASRDRVGGEKLFF | TGCGCCAGCAGGGACAGGGTCGGAGGTGAAAAACTGTTTTTT | TRBV4-1 | NA | TRBD1 | TRBJ1-4
CASSLDAVYEQYF | TGTGCCAGCAGCTTAGATGCAGTCTACGAGCAGTACTTC | TRBV7-2 | NA | NA | TRBJ2-7
CASSRGSGGNTEAFF | TGTGCCAGCAGTCGAGGGTCAGGGGGAAACACTGAAGCTTTCTTT | TRBV6-2/TRBV6-3 | once | TRBD1 | TRBJ1-1
CASSPLPASSRASYEQYF | TGTGCCAGCTCACCACTCCCGGCCTCGAGCAGGGCCAGTTACGAGCAGTACTTC | TRBV18 | NA | NA | TRBJ2-7
CASSLGSGGKETQYF | TGTGCCAGCAGCTTGGGCAGCGGGGGGAAAGAGACCCAGTACTTC | TRBV5-8 | NA | TRBD2 | TRBJ2-5
CASRSGQGNYGYTF | TGTGCCAGCAGATCCGGACAGGGGAACTATGGCTACACCTTC | TRBV6-5 | NA | TRBD1 | TRBJ1-2
CASSEPNSPGQHSYEQYF | TGCGCCAGCAGTGAGCCAAACTCCCCGGGACAACACTCCTACGAGCAGTACTTC | TRBV10-1 | NA | NA | TRBJ2-7
CASSPTLTSGGQETQYF | TGTGCCAGCTCACCAACCCTGACTAGCGGGGGACAAGAGACCCAGTACTTC | TRBV18 | NA | TRBD2 | TRBJ2-5
CASSRDVRNSPLHF | TGTGCCAGCAGCCGGGATGTCCGTAATTCACCCCTCCACTTT | TRBV2 | once | NA | TRBJ1-6
CASSELGGRGKLFF | TGTGCCAGCAGTGAATTGGGGGGGCGCGGAAAACTGTTTTTT | TRBV6-1 | NA | NA | TRBJ1-4
CSVEGHGELYPPGQYF | TGCAGCGTTGAAGGGCACGGGGAACTCTACCCCCCAGGGCAGTACTTC | TRBV29-1 | NA | NA | TRBJ2-7
CASRRQGEGGYTF | TGTGCCAGCAGGCGACAGGGGGAGGGTGGCTACACCTTC | TRBV27 | NA | TRBD1 | TRBJ1-2
CASSQEGQGSNSPLHF | TGCGCCAGCAGCCAAGAGGGACAGGGATCAAATTCACCCCTCCACTTT | TRBV4-1 | few | TRBD1 | TRBJ1-6
CAPSLYQIAAGHYVATNEKLFF | TGTGCCCCCTCTCTATACCAAATTGCAGCGGGACACTACGTTGCAACTAATGAAAAACTGTTTTTT | TRBV30 | NA | NA | TRBJ1-4
CASSAQSGGTVQFF | TGTGCCAGCAGCGCCCAAAGCGGGGGGACCGTGCAGTTCTTC | TRBV11-3 | NA | TRBD2 | TRBJ2-1
CASSLSVAGGLETQYF | TGTGCCAGCAGCCTATCGGTAGCGGGGGGCCTAGAGACCCAGTACTTC | TRBV13 | NA | TRBD2 | TRBJ2-5
CASRQAGGPTDTQYF | TGTGCCAGTAGGCAAGCGGGGGGGCCCACAGATACGCAGTATTTT | TRBV19 | few | TRBD2 | TRBJ2-3
CASSPPRGGRSDGTEAFF | TGTGCCAGTAGTCCCCCTAGGGGGGGGCGATCTGATGGCACTGAAGCTTTCTTT | TRBV19 | NA | NA | TRBJ1-1
CASSHSDGANVLTF | TGTGCCAGCAGCCACAGCGATGGGGCCAACGTCCTGACTTTC | TRBV3-1/TRBV3-2 | NA | NA | TRBJ2-6
CASSLTGARRNTEAFF | TGCGCCAGCAGCTTGACAGGGGCCCGCAGGAACACTGAAGCTTTCTTT | TRBV5-1 | few | TRBD1 | TRBJ1-1
CASSLGGGAGYTF | TGTGCCAGCAGCTTAGGGGGTGGGGCCGGCTACACCTTC | TRBV7-8 | NA | NA | TRBJ1-2
CASGGSSGNTIYF | TGTGCCTCCGGCGGGAGCTCTGGAAACACCATATATTTT | TRBV7-6 | NA | NA | TRBJ1-3
CASSSGQAFYGYTF | TGCGCCAGCAGCTCGGGACAGGCCTTCTATGGCTACACCTTC | TRBV5-1 | NA | TRBD1 | TRBJ1-2
CASSPWGQEEQFF | TGTGCCAGCAGCCCCTGGGGACAAGAGGAGCAGTTCTTC | TRBV7-3 | NA | NA | TRBJ2-1